The 21 T cell receptor beta chains listed next were all sequenced from one sample in a study of identical twins. One entry per CDR3 protein results from TCRdb running MiXCR on the 5' RACE reads. The table lists 200,000 to 250,000 distinct CDR3 sequences, 7.5% of them singletons. This sample was shared with a second study, whose subject was yellow fever vaccine responses in identical twins.

The sample was memory (CD45RO+) T cells sorted from blood. The source of these receptors is a woman aged 18 to 35 in good health.

The genes are TRBV11-1 and TRBJ2-7, with D perhaps matching TRBD2 (6 bases). Looked up from germline, CDR1 is SGHAT and CDR2 is FQDESV (reference sequence). Trimming removed 5 bases from V and 0 bases from J, with 23 bases in between. The CDR3 runs to 18 residues. Here the CDR3 reads CASSLLRGLGGGSYEQYF. DNA of the CDR3: TGTGCCAGCAGCCTACTGCGAGGTTTGGGGGGAGGCTCCTACGAGCAGTACTTC.

The chain links TRBV5-6 to TRBJ2-7, with D perhaps TRBD2 (7 bases). V was shortened by 4 bases and J by 5 bases, with 19 bases between the two germline ends. The CDR3 totals 15 residues. Germline CDR1 and CDR2: SGHDT and YYEEEE. CDR3 nucleotide sequence: TGTGCCAGCAGCAAACTGGACCGGGGGGCTGACGAGCAGTACTTC. It translates to CASSKLDRGADEQYF.

This clonotype was observed a few times. The J gene is TRBJ2-2, the V gene TRBV20-1; D remains ambiguous. The V gene's germline CDR1 is DFQATT and CDR2 SNEGSKA (reference sequence). This CDR3 region has 13 residues. The V and J ends lost 4 bases and 1 base respectively, with 7 bases between them. The CDR3 region has the DNA TGCAGTGCTAACTTCGGGAACACCGGGGAGCTGTTTTTT. It translates to CSANFGNTGELFF.

This clonotype has a count of ten or more. The J gene is TRBJ2-1, the V gene TRBV29-1; a weak D match, TRBD1 (6 bases). Germline V CDR1 and CDR2: SQVTM, ANQGSEA. The CDR3 has 16 amino acids. V lost 0 bases, J lost 3 bases, and 15 bases lay in between. The CDR3 sequence is CSVEDRSGVGYNEQFF. The CDR3 region has the DNA TGCAGCGTTGAAGATCGGTCAGGGGTGGGCTACAATGAGCAGTTCTTC.

This clonotype has just a few counts. The rearrangement joins TRBV7-9 to TRBJ2-7; no clear D gene. The V end lost 5 bases, the J end lost 7 bases, and 18 bases lay between the germline ends. The germline CDR1 and CDR2 sequences are SEHNR and FQNEAQ (reference sequence). This CDR3 is built from 14 residues. This CDR3 reads CASSPPWDLGEQYF. The CDR3, as DNA: TGTGCCAGCAGCCCCCCGTGGGATCTTGGAGAGCAGTACTTC.

The sample holds one count of this clonotype. In nucleotides, the CDR3 is TGTGCCAGCAGCCTGGGGGGGCCCGGGACTAGCGGGAGAAATGAGCAGTTCTTC. Translating gives CASSLGGPGTSGRNEQFF. J is TRBJ2-1 and V is TRBV5-4; 14 positions agree with TRBD2. Unmatched junction bases numbered 13, after V lost 4 bases and J lost 7 bases. In germline, CDR1 is SGHNT, CDR2 YYREEE (reference sequence). The CDR3 consists of 18 residues.

This clonotype was recorded a few times. This chain uses TRBV6-5 with TRBJ1-6; 10 nucleotides line up with TRBD1. The V and J ends lost 2 bases and 7 bases, in that order; junction bases with no gene match: 5. This CDR3 has 16 residues. Germline V CDR1 and CDR2: MNHEY, SVGAGI. CDR3 in amino acids: CASSYPGDRGNSPLHF. The CDR3, as DNA: TGTGCCAGCAGTTACCCCGGGGACAGGGGAAATTCACCCCTCCACTTT.

The chain carries TRBV3-1 and TRBJ2-3; no clear D. This CDR3 is 11 amino acids long. V was clipped by 6 bases and J by 11 bases, with 12 bases between them. Germline values: CDR1 LGHDT, CDR2 YNNKEL (reference sequence). DNA of the CDR3: TGTGCCAGCAGGGGAACGGGCGGGCAGTATTTT. Its translation is CASRGTGGQYF.

This chain links TRBV7-2 with TRBJ1-5, with D possibly being TRBD1 (6 bases). CDR3 length equals 15 residues. Germline V CDR1 and CDR2: SGHTA, FQGNSA. Trimming stripped 5 bases from V and 0 bases from J, with 11 bases between. CDR3 in DNA: TGTGCCAGCAGCCAGGGGCCCGATAGCAATCAGCCCCAGCATTTT. Translating gives CASSQGPDSNQPQHF.

The chain has TRBV5-1 and TRBJ2-5, with 9 bases aligning to TRBD2. Germline CDR1 and CDR2: SGHRS and YFSETQ. V lost 6 bases and J lost 4; bases outside the gene matches: 10. CDR3 length: 15 amino acids. The chain's CDR3 is CASKLLAGARETQYF. CDR3 coding DNA: TGCGCCAGCAAGCTATTAGCGGGAGCAAGAGAGACCCAGTACTTC.

This clonotype was picked up one time. The chain has TRBV20-1 and TRBJ2-1; 8 nucleotides align to TRBD2. Germline CDR1 DFQATT, CDR2 SNEGSKA (reference sequence). J was trimmed by 0 bases and V by 6 bases; bases with no gene match: 10. This CDR3 spans 16 amino acids. The CDR3 DNA reads as TGCAGTGCCCAAGCAATGGGACTAGGCTCCTACAATGAGCAGTTCTTC. It is translated as CSAQAMGLGSYNEQFF.

This clonotype was counted a few times. The J gene is TRBJ2-1, the V gene TRBV9; 9 bases agree with TRBD2. The CDR3 is 20 amino acids. Trimming at V came to 0 bases and at J to 4 bases, leaving 17 bases not matched to a gene. Germline loops: CDR1 SGDLS, CDR2 YYNGEE. CDR3 bases: TGTGCCAGCAGCGTAGACCTCCTCGCTTCTGGACTAGCGCCTTACAATGAGCAGTTCTTC. Translation: CASSVDLLASGLAPYNEQFF.

This clonotype was detected ten times or more. The chain has TRBV5-1 and TRBJ1-3; TRBD1 is a possible D gene (6 bases). Germline CDR1 SGHRS, CDR2 YFSETQ. The CDR3 is made up of 17 amino acids. Trimming cost V 4 bases and J 4 bases, with 21 bases left between them. The CDR3 DNA sequence: TGCGCCAGCAGCGCAGGGGAGGGCCGGTCAAGCGGAAACACCATATATTTT. Its protein product is CASSAGEGRSSGNTIYF.

The chain joins TRBV5-1 to TRBJ2-7, with D possibly matching TRBD2 (7 bases). The CDR3 runs to 15 residues. Germline V gives CDR1 SGHRS, CDR2 YFSETQ. The V gene lost 1 base and the J gene lost 2 bases, with 13 bases spanning the gap. The CDR3 loop is CASSLRGDTTYEQYF. The CDR3 coding sequence is TGCGCCAGCAGCTTGCGGGGGGACACTACCTACGAGCAGTACTTC.

This clonotype appeared many times. The chain joins TRBV12-3 or TRBV12-4 to TRBJ1-5; D gene unclear. Trimming removed 2 bases from V and 5 bases from J, with 7 bases in between. The CDR3 is 13 residues long. CDR3 DNA: TGTGCCAGCAGTTTAAGCAGAGATCAGCCCCAGCATTTT. Translating gives CASSLSRDQPQHF.

This clonotype showed up many times. The chain has TRBV28 and TRBJ2-7, with D unresolved. CDR3 length: 13 residues. Trimming left V 1 base short and J 7 bases short, with 11 bases between. Germline CDR1 reads MDHEN; CDR2 reads SYDVKM. CDR3 in DNA: TGTGCCAGCAGTTTATCTGGATTCAGGGAGCAGTACTTC. It encodes CASSLSGFREQYF.

J is TRBJ2-7 and V is TRBV6-1; D may correspond to TRBD1 or TRBD2 (7 bases each). The V end was cut by 1 base, the J end by 4 bases, with 14 bases between. The length of the CDR3 is 15 residues. Germline V gene data show CDR1 as MNHNS and CDR2 as SASEGT. The CDR3 bases are TGTGCCAGCAGTGAAGATGCAGGGGGGGCATACGAGCAGTACTTC. Its protein product is CASSEDAGGAYEQYF.

This clonotype showed up many times. The V and J genes are TRBV4-2 and TRBJ1-3; 7 bases are a match to TRBD1. CDR3 length: 16 amino acids. Germline V CDR1 and CDR2: LGHNA, YNFKEQ. Germline trimming cut 2 bases from V and 4 bases from J; bases unmatched to any gene: 8. CDR3 sequence: CASSQHWTGSGNTIYF. CDR3 nucleotide sequence: TGTGCCAGCAGCCAACATTGGACAGGTTCCGGAAACACCATATATTTT.

This chain links TRBV7-8 with TRBJ2-7; tentatively, D is TRBD2 (5 bases). Trimming shortened V by 5 bases and J by 3 bases, and 14 bases separated the two germline ends. This CDR3 is built from 14 residues. In germline, CDR1 is SGHVS, CDR2 FQNEAQ. The CDR3 protein is CASSRDYGVYEQYF. CDR3 in DNA: TGTGCCAGCAGCCGAGACTACGGGGTCTACGAGCAGTACTTC.

The chain recombines TRBV7-8 with TRBJ2-3; 7 nucleotides agree with TRBD1. The V gene end was trimmed by 5 bases and the J gene end by 2 bases; junction bases not matched to a gene: 10. The CDR3 is 16 residues long. Germline CDR1 is SGHVS and CDR2 is FQNEAQ. DNA for the CDR3: TGTGCCAGCAGCGCCCGGGACAGACGACCCACAGATACGCAGTATTTT. This encodes CASSARDRRPTDTQYF.

The chain uses TRBV29-1 and TRBJ1-2, with a tentative D call TRBD1 (6 bases). In germline, CDR1 is SQVTM, CDR2 ANQGSEA. The CDR3 has 12 residues. Trimming took 7 bases from V and 4 from J, leaving 13 bases between them. This chain's CDR3 is CSGWTESYGYTF. DNA of the CDR3: TGCAGCGGATGGACAGAGAGCTATGGCTACACCTTC.